Only one count was recorded for the clone carrying this T cell receptor (beta chain). Antigen: not known. This sample is part of a study of cytomegalovirus exposure and HLA in healthy donors. Study-wide results and caveats: The dataset shows that most TCR sequences were rare, while some public TCRs occurred in many donors. Confirmation in vitro established that a few CMV-associated chains were specific for CMV antigens.

CDR3 length equals 15 residues. Germline assignment: CDR1 MNHEY and CDR2 SVGAGI. V dropped 0 bases and J dropped 2 bases, with 10 bases sitting between them. Libraries were prepared by immunoSEQ multiplex PCR; TCRdb keeps only in-frame clonotypes and omits some of them. There are under 400,000 clones in the sample; 70% to 90% occur only once, and under 0.95% lies in the top ten. The chain uses TRBV6-5 and TRBJ1-2, with D tentatively TRBD1 (5 bases). The receptor comes from a woman aged 18-30 years in good health and CMV-seronegative. Material for sequencing was PBMCs. The CDR3 sequence: CASSYSIGGNYGYTF. The DNA for the CDR3 is TGTGCCAGCAGTTACTCGATTGGGGGGAACTATGGCTACACCTTC.